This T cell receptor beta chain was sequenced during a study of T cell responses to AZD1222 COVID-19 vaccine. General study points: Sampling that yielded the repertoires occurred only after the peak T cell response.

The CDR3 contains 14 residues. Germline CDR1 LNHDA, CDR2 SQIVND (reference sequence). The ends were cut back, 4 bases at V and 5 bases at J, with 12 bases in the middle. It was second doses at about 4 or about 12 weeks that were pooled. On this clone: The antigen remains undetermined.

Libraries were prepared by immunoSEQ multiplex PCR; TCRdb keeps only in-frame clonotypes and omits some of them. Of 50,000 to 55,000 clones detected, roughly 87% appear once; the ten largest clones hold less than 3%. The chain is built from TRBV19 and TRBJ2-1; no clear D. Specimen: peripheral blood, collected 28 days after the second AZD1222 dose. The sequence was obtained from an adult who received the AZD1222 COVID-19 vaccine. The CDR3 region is CASSTLGPHNEQFF. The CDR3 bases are TGTGCCAGTAGTACCCTCGGGCCCCACAATGAGCAGTTCTTC. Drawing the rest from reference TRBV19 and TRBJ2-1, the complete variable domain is DGGITQSPKYLFRKEGQNVTLSCEQNLNHDAMYWYRQDPGQGLRLIYYSQIVNDFQKGDIAEGYSVSREKKESFPLTVTSAQKNPTAFYLCASSTLGPHNEQFFGPGTRLTVL.